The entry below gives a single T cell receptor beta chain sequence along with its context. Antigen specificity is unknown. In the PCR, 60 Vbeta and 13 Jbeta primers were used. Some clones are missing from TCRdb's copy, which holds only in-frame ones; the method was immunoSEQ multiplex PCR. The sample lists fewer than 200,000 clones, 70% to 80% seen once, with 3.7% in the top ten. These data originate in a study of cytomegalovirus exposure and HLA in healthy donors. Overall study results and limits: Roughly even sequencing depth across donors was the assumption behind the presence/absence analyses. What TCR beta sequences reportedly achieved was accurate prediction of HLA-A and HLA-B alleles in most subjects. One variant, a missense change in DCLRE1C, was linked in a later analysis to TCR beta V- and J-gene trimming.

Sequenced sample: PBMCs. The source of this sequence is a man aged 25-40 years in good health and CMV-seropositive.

CDR3 bases: TGTGCCAGCAGACGATATTTAACAGGGGGCTCAAGCAATCAGCCCCAGCATTTT. It is translated as CASRRYLTGGSSNQPQHF. The V and J genes are TRBV28 and TRBJ1-5; 9 bases are a match to TRBD1. V lost 6 bases, J lost 1 base, and 13 bases stayed unmatched. CDR3 length equals 18 residues. Germline V lookup: CDR1 MDHEN, CDR2 SYDVKM.